This T cell receptor (beta chain) derives from a study of shared clonotypes between healthy human individuals. Trimming removed 7 bases from V and 0 bases from J, with 15 bases in between. The CDR3 is 15 residues long. Germline V gives CDR1 MNHNY, CDR2 SVGAGI (reference sequence). Only in-frame clones appear in the TCRdb table, and some are missing; sequencing was by immunoSEQ multiplex PCR. The top ten hold 0.37% of the sample, which has a few million clones, around 92% seen once. The sequencing sample was made of naive CD4+ T cells from PBMCs. Described subset: CD45RA+ positively selected. The rearrangement uses TRBV6-6 and TRBJ1-1; D not certain. This clonotype was obtained from a man between 18 and 35 years old in good health. Some clones in this sample may be carry-over from other donors' samples. The CDR3 DNA follows: TGTGCCAGCACTCAGGACGGACCTATGAACACTGAAGCTTTCTTT. Amino acid sequence: CASTQDGPMNTEAFF.